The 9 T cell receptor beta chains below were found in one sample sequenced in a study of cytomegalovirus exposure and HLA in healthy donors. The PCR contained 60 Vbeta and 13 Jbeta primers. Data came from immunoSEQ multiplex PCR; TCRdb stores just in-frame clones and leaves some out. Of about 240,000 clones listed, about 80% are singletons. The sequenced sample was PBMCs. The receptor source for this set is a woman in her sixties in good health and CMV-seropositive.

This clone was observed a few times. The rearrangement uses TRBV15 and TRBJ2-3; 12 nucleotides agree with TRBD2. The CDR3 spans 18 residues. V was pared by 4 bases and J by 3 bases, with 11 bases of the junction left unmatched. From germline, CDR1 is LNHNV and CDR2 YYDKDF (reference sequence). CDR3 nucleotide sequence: TGTGCCACCAGCACCTTAACCTCGACTAGCGGGAGTACAGATACGCAGTATTTT. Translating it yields CATSTLTSTSGSTDTQYF.

CDR3 sequence (DNA): TGCGCCAGCAGGTGGACATTCACAGATACGCAGTATTTT. Translation gives CASRWTFTDTQYF. V is TRBV5-1 and J is TRBJ2-3, with a possible D match to TRBD1 (5 bases). The CDR3 has 13 amino acids. The V and J ends lost 5 bases and 2 bases respectively, with 9 bases between them. CDR1 and CDR2 from the germline V gene are SGHRS and YFSETQ.

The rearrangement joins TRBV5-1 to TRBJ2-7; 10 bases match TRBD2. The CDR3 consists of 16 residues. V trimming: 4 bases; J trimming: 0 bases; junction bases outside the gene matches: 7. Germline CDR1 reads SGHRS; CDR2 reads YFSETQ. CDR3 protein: CASSPGLAVHSYEQYF. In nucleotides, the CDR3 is TGCGCCAGCAGCCCCGGACTAGCGGTTCACTCCTACGAGCAGTACTTC.

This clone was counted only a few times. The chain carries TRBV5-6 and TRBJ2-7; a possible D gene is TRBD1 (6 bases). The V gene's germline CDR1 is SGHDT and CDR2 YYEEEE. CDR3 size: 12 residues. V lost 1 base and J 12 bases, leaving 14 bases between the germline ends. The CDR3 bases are TGTGCCAGCAGCTTGCAAGACAGGACCTGGTACTTC. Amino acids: CASSLQDRTWYF.

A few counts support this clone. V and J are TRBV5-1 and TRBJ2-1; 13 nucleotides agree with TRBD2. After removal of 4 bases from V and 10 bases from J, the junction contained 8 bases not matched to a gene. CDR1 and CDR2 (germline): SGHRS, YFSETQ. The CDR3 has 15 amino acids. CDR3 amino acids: CASSTGTSGNGEQFF. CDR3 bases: TGCGCCAGCAGCACCGGGACTAGCGGGAATGGAGAGCAGTTCTTC.

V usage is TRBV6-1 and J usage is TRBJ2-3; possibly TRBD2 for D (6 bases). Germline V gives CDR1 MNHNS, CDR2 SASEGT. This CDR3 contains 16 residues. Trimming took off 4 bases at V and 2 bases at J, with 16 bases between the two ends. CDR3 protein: CASSAQGGIITDTQYF. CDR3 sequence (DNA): TGTGCCAGCAGTGCCCAAGGCGGGATTATCACAGATACGCAGTATTTT.

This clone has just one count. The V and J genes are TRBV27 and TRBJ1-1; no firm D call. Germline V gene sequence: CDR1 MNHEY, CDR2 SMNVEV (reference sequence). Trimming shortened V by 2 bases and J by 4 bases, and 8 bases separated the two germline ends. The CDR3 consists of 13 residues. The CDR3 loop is CASSLRGPTEAFF. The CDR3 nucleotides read TGTGCCAGCAGTTTACGGGGTCCCACTGAAGCTTTCTTT.

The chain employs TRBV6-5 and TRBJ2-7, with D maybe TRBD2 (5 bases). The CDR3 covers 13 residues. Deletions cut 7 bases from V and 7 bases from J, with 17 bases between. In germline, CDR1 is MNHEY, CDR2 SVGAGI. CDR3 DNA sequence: TGTGCCAGCACCCGGATAGCCTCGGGGGAGCAGTACTTC. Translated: CASTRIASGEQYF.

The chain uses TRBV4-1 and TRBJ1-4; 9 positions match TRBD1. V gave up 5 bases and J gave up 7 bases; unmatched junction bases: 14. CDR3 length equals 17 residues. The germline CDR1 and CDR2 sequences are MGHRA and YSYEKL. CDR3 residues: CASSYQYPGQGFEKLFF. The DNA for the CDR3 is TGCGCCAGCAGCTATCAATATCCGGGACAGGGTTTTGAAAAACTGTTTTTT.